The clone carrying this T cell receptor beta chain was recorded many times. Antigen unknown. These data belong to a study of T-cell reconstitution after alpha-beta-depleted transplantation in children. Study-level points and caveats: The authors attributed T-cell counts and diversity one year after transplant mostly to newly produced T cells. Several hundred expanded graft clones reportedly supplied alpha-beta T cells about two months after transplant. Some patients' high day-60 TCRbeta diversity was attributed to recipient cells surviving conditioning.

A library of TCRbeta sequences, prepared with unique molecular identifiers, was generated. TCRdb redid the calling of the PCR reads with MiXCR, one entry per CDR3 protein. The table lists some 3,900 distinct CDR3 sequences, approximately 9.6% of them singletons. The CDR3 contains 14 residues. Per the germline V gene, CDR1 is LGHDT and CDR2 is YNNKEL (reference sequence). Trimming cost V 0 bases and J 5 bases, with 11 bases left between them. The sequencing here drew on PBMCs, mostly from graft donor cells, taken 180 days after TCRalphabeta/CD19-depleted stem cell transplant. This chain joins TRBV3-1 and TRBJ2-7; the D is unclear. This clonotype was obtained from a male patient between 2 and 10 years old who had a stem cell transplant for acute lymphoblastic leukemia, so the T cells may come from the graft donor. For the CDR3, the DNA is TGTGCCAGCAGCCAAGATCCCGCCGTGGACGAGCAGTACTTC. Translating it yields CASSQDPAVDEQYF.